Below, 5 T cell receptor beta chains from the same sample are listed, as sequenced in a study of cytomegalovirus exposure and HLA in healthy donors. The PCR contained 60 Vbeta and 13 Jbeta primers. Sequencing used immunoSEQ multiplex PCR; TCRdb keeps in-frame clones, though not all of them. The sample carries about 160,000 clones, around 79% recorded once. The sequenced material came from PBMCs. All receptors come from a woman in her 40s in good health and CMV-seronegative.

This chain uses TRBV7-9 with TRBJ1-4; the D is unclear. The V gene lost 4 bases and the J gene lost 8 bases, with 5 bases spanning the gap. The CDR3 totals 11 residues. Per germline, CDR1 SEHNR and CDR2 FQNEAQ (reference sequence). CDR3 amino acids: CASSSREKLFF. Written as DNA, the CDR3 is TGTGCCAGCAGCTCCCGGGAAAAACTGTTTTTT.

V usage is TRBV18 and J usage is TRBJ1-1; no firm D call. The germline V and J ends were trimmed by 5 bases and 1 base, with 14 bases remaining between them. Germline V gene data show CDR1 as KGHSH and CDR2 as LQKENI. This CDR3 spans 15 amino acids. This CDR3 is CASSIIEARNTEAFF. CDR3 coding DNA: TGTGCCAGCTCAATCATTGAGGCCAGGAACACTGAAGCTTTCTTT.

The chain links TRBV6-1 to TRBJ2-7; D is unclear. This CDR3 is 12 amino acids long. Between the trimmed V and J ends, which lost 9 bases and 2 bases, there was a span of 11 bases. Germline CDR1 is MNHNS and CDR2 is SASEGT. The CDR3 loop is CASRQNTYEQYF. The DNA for the CDR3 is TGTGCCAGTCGACAAAATACCTACGAGCAGTACTTC.

The CDR3 nucleotides are TGTGCCAGCAGTTCCGGCACTAGTTCCCACGAGCAGTACTTC. Its protein is CASSSGTSSHEQYF. The J gene is TRBJ2-7, the V gene TRBV28, with D possibly being TRBD2 (5 bases). The CDR3 has 14 residues. Trimming removed 4 bases at V and 5 bases at J, with 15 bases between. CDR1 is MDHEN, CDR2 SYDVKM, per germline.

The J gene is TRBJ1-2, the V gene TRBV2, with a possible D match to TRBD1 (6 bases). This CDR3 has 15 residues. Looked up from germline, CDR1 is SNHLY and CDR2 is FYNNEI. V shed 6 bases and J shed 1 base, with 15 bases lying between them. The CDR3 loop reads CASRATGKFNYGYTF. In nucleotides, the CDR3 is TGTGCCAGCAGAGCGACAGGAAAGTTTAACTATGGCTACACCTTC.